Below are 30 T cell receptor beta chains sequenced from a single sample in a study of cytotoxic CD8 clonotypes in ibrutinib-treated CLL (dated by TCRdb to about 2021). In light of the paper, this sample's time point label describes: approximately 11 months on ibrutinib. Receptors were amplified or captured by the immunoSEQ multiplex PCR assay. Drawn from immuneACCESS, this table holds only the in-frame rearrangements with V and J called that TCRdb kept. Clones are partly lost; checked studies trace under half to an unresolved V gene and leave the rest unexplained. Across this sample there are approximately 190,000 clones, with roughly three quarters seen only once. About 6% of the sample lies in the top ten. The sequences come from PBMCs, collected after 12 months of ibrutinib treatment. The receptors were sampled from a human donor with chronic lymphocytic leukemia.

This rearrangement joins TRBV2 to TRBJ2-1; D ambiguous. Germline lookup yields CDR1 SNHLY and CDR2 FYNNEI. V shed 5 bases and J shed 2 bases, with 7 bases lying between them. CDR3 length equals 13 residues. CDR3 coding DNA: TGTGCCAGCAGTCCCTTACCCTACAATGAGCAGTTCTTC. Translation: CASSPLPYNEQFF.

This clone was seen at least ten times. The rearrangement links TRBV6-1 to TRBJ2-7; the D is unclear. The CDR3 has 11 amino acids. CDR1 and CDR2 (germline): MNHNS, SASEGT. V gave up 9 bases and J gave up 1 base, with 7 bases separating them. In DNA, the CDR3 is TGTGCCAGTGGAAGATCCTACGAGCAGTACTTC. Protein product: CASGRSYEQYF.

This chain joins TRBV7-3 and TRBJ2-1; D is unresolved. The CDR3 contains 12 residues. The germline CDR1 and CDR2 sequences are SGHTA and FQGTGA. Trimming removed 8 bases from V and 6 bases from J, with 11 bases in between. The CDR3, as DNA: TGTGCCAGCTCTTTTAGCTCCAATGAGCAGTTCTTC. Translated, it gives CASSFSSNEQFF.

The chain couples TRBV9 to TRBJ2-5, with 7 nucleotides matching TRBD2. V lost 0 bases and J lost 4; bases outside the gene matches: 6. The CDR3 runs 15 residues. Per germline, CDR1 SGDLS and CDR2 YYNGEE. The CDR3 DNA reads TGTGCCAGCAGCGTAGGAGCGGGGAGGAGAGAGACCCAGTACTTC. This encodes CASSVGAGRRETQYF.

This clone turned up a few times. V is TRBV27 and J is TRBJ2-7; D ambiguous. CDR1 and CDR2 (germline): MNHEY, SMNVEV (reference sequence). Trimming removed 5 bases from V and 5 bases from J, with 4 bases in between. This CDR3 is 10 amino acids long. The CDR3 sequence: CASSRNEQYF. The CDR3, as DNA: TGTGCCAGCAGTAGGAACGAGCAGTACTTC.

The rearrangement uses TRBV5-4 and TRBJ1-6; TRBD1 matches at 10 bases. J gave up 11 bases and V 4 bases, and 6 bases lay outside the gene matches. The germline V gene encodes CDR1 SGHNT and CDR2 YYREEE (reference sequence). The CDR3 is 14 residues long. The CDR3 DNA sequence: TGTGCCAGCAGCCTCACCGGGACAGGGGCACCCCTCCACTTT. Its translation is CASSLTGTGAPLHF. The entire variable domain, with the rest obtained from reference TRBV5-4 and TRBJ1-6, is as follows: ETGVTQSPTHLIKTRGQQVTLRCSSQSGHNTVSWYQQALGQGPQFIFQYYREEENGRGNFPPRFSGLQFPNYSSELNVNALELDDSALYLCASSLTGTGAPLHFGNGTRLTVT.

This clone was picked up one time. The genes are TRBV30 and TRBJ2-7; a possible D gene is TRBD2 (5 bases). This CDR3 is built from 12 residues. The germline V gene encodes CDR1 GTSNPN and CDR2 SVGIG (reference sequence). Trimming removed 2 bases at V and 2 bases at J, with 7 bases between. The CDR3 loop reads CAWSTRAYEQYF. The CDR3 DNA reads as TGTGCCTGGAGTACTAGAGCCTACGAGCAGTACTTC.

This clone occurred a few times. This chain joins TRBV7-7 and TRBJ2-2; D gene ambiguous. V lost 5 bases and J lost 1, with 8 bases in between. The germline V gene encodes CDR1 SSHAT and CDR2 FNYEAQ (reference sequence). This CDR3 has 14 residues. In DNA, the CDR3 is TGTGCCAGCAGCCGGGCAGGGAACACCGGGGAGCTGTTTTTT. It codes for CASSRAGNTGELFF. The complete variable domain, with remaining parts taken from reference TRBV7-7 and TRBJ2-2, reads GAGVSQSPRYKVTKRGQDVTLRCDPISSHATLYWYQQALGQGPEFLTYFNYEAQPDKSGLPSDRFSAERPEGSISTLTIQRTEQRDSAMYRCASSRAGNTGELFFGEGSRLTVL.

This chain joins TRBV7-3 and TRBJ2-1, with a possible D match to TRBD2 (5 bases). V was clipped by 5 bases and J by 6 bases, with 23 bases between them. CDR1 is SGHTA, CDR2 FQGTGA, per germline. The CDR3 runs 17 residues. The DNA for the CDR3 is TGTGCCAGCAGCCCAACCCCCCTAGCAACGTTTGGCAATGAGCAGTTCTTC. It is translated as CASSPTPLATFGNEQFF.

DNA for the CDR3: TGCAGCGTTGCGGGGACTTACAATGAGCAGTTCTTC. Its translation: CSVAGTYNEQFF. This chain uses TRBV29-1 with TRBJ2-1; a possible D gene is TRBD2 (6 bases). The V gene lost 4 bases and the J gene lost 4 bases, with 8 bases spanning the gap. This CDR3 is 12 amino acids long. Germline V gene lookup returns CDR1 SQVTM and CDR2 ANQGSEA.

This chain uses TRBV7-2 with TRBJ1-6; D may be TRBD1 (5 bases). V shed 3 bases and J shed 10 bases, with 10 bases lying between them. CDR1 and CDR2 (germline): SGHTA, FQGNSA. The CDR3 spans 13 residues. The CDR3 reads CASSFRDFSPLHF. The CDR3 DNA is TGTGCCAGCAGCTTCCGGGACTTCTCACCCCTCCACTTT.

This clone was seen a handful of times. The rearrangement uses TRBV6-1 and TRBJ2-1, with 10 bases fitting TRBD2. CDR1 and CDR2 (germline): MNHNS, SASEGT. This CDR3 region has 14 residues. Losses at the gene ends were 7 bases for V and 1 base for J; bases not matched to a gene: 1. The CDR3 spells CASKLAGSYNEQFF. The CDR3 region has the DNA TGTGCCAGCAAACTAGCGGGGTCCTACAATGAGCAGTTCTTC.

CDR3 loop: CASTPGGGWYEKLFF. CDR3 DNA: TGTGCCAGTACCCCAGGGGGCGGTTGGTATGAAAAACTGTTTTTT. The J gene is TRBJ1-4, the V gene TRBV19; 8 bases agree with TRBD1. In germline, CDR1 is LNHDA, CDR2 SQIVND (reference sequence). Trimming at V came to 7 bases and at J to 6 bases, leaving 10 bases not matched to a gene. This CDR3 has 15 amino acids.

This clone was counted only a few times. This chain links TRBV7-5 with TRBJ1-5. TRBV7-5 is recorded as a pseudogene. CDR3 length equals 12 residues. The CDR3 region has the DNA TGTGCCAGAAGCCTACGTGATCAGCCCCAGCATTTT. This gives the protein CARSLRDQPQHF.

J is TRBJ1-4 and V is TRBV1. TRBV1 counts as a pseudogene. CDR3 length: 17 residues. CDR3 loop: CTSSQEGTRGSNEKLFF. DNA for the CDR3: TGCACCAGCAGCCAAGAAGGAACCCGGGGGTCAAATGAAAAACTGTTTTTT.

The chain links TRBV19 to TRBJ1-4; D unresolved. The V gene's germline CDR1 is LNHDA and CDR2 SQIVND (reference sequence). This CDR3 region has 13 residues. The ends were cut back, 3 bases at V and 8 bases at J, with 10 bases in the middle. The CDR3 region is CASSIFQTEKLFF. CDR3 DNA sequence: TGTGCCAGTAGTATTTTCCAGACCGAAAAACTGTTTTTT. The whole variable domain, filled in from reference TRBV19 and TRBJ1-4, reads DGGITQSPKYLFRKEGQNVTLSCEQNLNHDAMYWYRQDPGQGLRLIYYSQIVNDFQKGDIAEGYSVSREKKESFPLTVTSAQKNPTAFYLCASSIFQTEKLFFGSGTQLSVL.

This rearrangement joins TRBV9 to TRBJ1-2, with 9 bases lining up with TRBD1. Trimming cost V 0 bases and J 4 bases; bases outside gene matches: 10. Germline V CDR1 and CDR2: SGDLS, YYNGEE. This CDR3 comprises 17 residues. This CDR3 is CASSVDLLRTGAYGYTF. For the CDR3, the DNA is TGTGCCAGCAGCGTAGACCTACTTAGGACAGGGGCCTATGGCTACACCTTC.

The chain couples TRBV7-8 to TRBJ2-7; either TRBD1 or TRBD2 may fit D (5 bases each). V was shortened by 2 bases and J by 6 bases, with 11 bases between the two germline ends. The CDR3 spans 13 residues. CDR1 and CDR2 from the germline V gene are SGHVS and FQNEAQ. CDR3 sequence: CASSLSWGSEQYF. The CDR3 DNA reads as TGTGCCAGCAGCTTATCCTGGGGGAGCGAGCAGTACTTC.

This chain links TRBV5-6 with TRBJ2-1; 7 nucleotides agree with TRBD2. V shed 1 base, J shed 9 bases, and the junction held 4 bases outside the gene matches. CDR1 and CDR2 (germline): SGHDT, YYEEEE. The CDR3 is made up of 13 amino acids. CDR3 bases: TGTGCCAGCAGCTTGTCGGGAGGTATTGAGCAGTTCTTC. This translates into CASSLSGGIEQFF.

The chain carries TRBV30 and TRBJ2-3; D might be TRBD1 (6 bases). The germline CDR1 and CDR2 sequences are GTSNPN and SVGIG (reference sequence). This CDR3 comprises 12 residues. The germline V and J ends were trimmed by 4 bases and 3 bases, with 8 bases remaining between them. The CDR3 DNA is TGTGCCTGGAAGGACAGAACAGATACGCAGTATTTT. It codes for CAWKDRTDTQYF.

The J gene is TRBJ1-2, the V gene TRBV9; 7 bases fit TRBD1. V was pared by 4 bases and J by 3 bases, with 12 bases of the junction left unmatched. Germline assignment: CDR1 SGDLS and CDR2 YYNGEE. This CDR3 has 16 amino acids. In DNA, the CDR3 is TGTGCCAGCAGCCGGGCATTGGGGACAGAGGACTATGGCTACACCTTC. Residues: CASSRALGTEDYGYTF.

This chain connects TRBV20-1 to TRBJ2-7; TRBD1 aligns across 9 bases. Germline loops: CDR1 DFQATT, CDR2 SNEGSKA (reference sequence). V dropped 6 bases and J dropped 9; count of bases not matched to a gene: 6. The CDR3 extends over 11 amino acids. The CDR3 coding sequence is TGCAGTGCCGGTACAGGGGGCATGCAGTACTTC. Translated, it gives CSAGTGGMQYF.

A few counts support this clone. The rearrangement joins TRBV30 to TRBJ1-1; 9 nucleotides agree with TRBD1. There are 14 residues in the CDR3. Germline V gene lookup returns CDR1 GTSNPN and CDR2 SVGIG (reference sequence). In DNA form, the CDR3 reads TGTGCATCCCACAGGGGGCGATTGAACACTGAAGCTTTCTTT. Translated: CASHRGRLNTEAFF.

This rearrangement joins TRBV29-1 to TRBJ1-2; perhaps TRBD1 as D (5 bases). V was clipped by 7 bases and J by 4 bases, with 16 bases between them. CDR1 and CDR2 (germline): SQVTM, ANQGSEA. This CDR3 is 13 amino acids long. The CDR3 sequence: CSERETESYGYTF. CDR3 DNA sequence: TGCAGCGAAAGAGAGACAGAGAGCTATGGCTACACCTTC. Full variable domain (rest looked up from reference TRBV29-1 and TRBJ1-2): SAVISQKPSRDICQRGTSLTIQCQVDSQVTMMFWYRQQPGQSLTLIATANQGSEATYESGFVIDKFPISRPNLTFSTLTVSNMSPEDSSIYLCSERETESYGYTFGSGTRLTVV.

The V call is TRBV6-5, the J call TRBJ1-2; no definite D call. Trimming pared 8 bases from V and 4 bases from J, leaving 14 bases between. The CDR3 loop spans 13 amino acids. The germline V gene has CDR1 MNHEY and CDR2 SVGAGI. CDR3 in amino acids: CASRTPAGYGYTF. The DNA of the CDR3 is TGTGCCAGCCGGACGCCCGCTGGCTATGGCTACACCTTC.

V gene TRBV15 combines with J gene TRBJ2-7; 10 bases fit TRBD2. CDR1 is LNHNV, CDR2 YYDKDF, per germline (reference sequence). The CDR3 runs 16 residues. Trimming cost V 0 bases and J 4 bases; bases outside gene matches: 6. CDR3 nucleotide sequence: TGTGCCACCAGCAGAGATATGGCTAGCGGGAGATACGAGCAGTACTTC. Its translation: CATSRDMASGRYEQYF.

This clone was detected once. The chain joins TRBV12-2 to TRBJ2-5; the DNA was not used to check the table's D call, TRBD1. TRBV12-2 is deemed a pseudogene. The CDR3 loop spans 15 amino acids. For the CDR3, the DNA is TGTGCAAGTCGCTCCGGACAGGCCTTCCAAGAGACCCAGTACTTC. This encodes CASRSGQAFQETQYF.

This clone has just one count. A read error may be the cause here, since a much bigger clone is one base away. Other DNA variants within this sample encode the same CDR3. V and J are TRBV7-9 and TRBJ2-5, with D possibly being TRBD2 (6 bases). CDR1 and CDR2 (germline): SEHNR, FQNEAQ (reference sequence). The length of the CDR3 is 14 residues. V shed 4 bases and J shed 2 bases, with 11 bases lying between them. CDR3: CASSSGVLQETQYF. CDR3 coding DNA: TGTGCCAGCAGCTCGGGGGTACTACAAGAGACCCAGTACTTC.

In its sample, this clone was seen a few times. The sample has other DNA sequences that encode this CDR3 too. The chain is built from TRBV5-1 and TRBJ1-1; D unclear. The ends were cut back, 2 bases at V and 4 bases at J, with 9 bases in the middle. This CDR3 comprises 13 residues. Germline-derived CDR1 and CDR2 are SGHRS and YFSETQ. In nucleotides, the CDR3 is TGCGCCAGCAGCTTTGGGTCGGGCACTGAAGCTTTCTTT. This encodes CASSFGSGTEAFF.

The chain couples TRBV6-4 to TRBJ1-2; 8 bases align to TRBD1. Germline-derived CDR1 and CDR2 are MRHNA and SNTAGT. The CDR3 has 15 amino acids. Unmatched junction bases numbered 10, after V lost 2 bases and J lost 8 bases. This CDR3 reads CASSDDAGGSQGYTF. DNA for the CDR3: TGTGCCAGCAGTGACGACGCAGGGGGCTCACAAGGCTACACCTTC.